This paragraph covers one T cell receptor beta chain sequence. Its specificity is unknown. The data are from a study of siplizumab effects on memory and regulatory T cells. General study points: Alloreactive sequences tracing back to unstimulated CD4+ memory cells were significantly reduced by siplizumab.

The method was immunoSEQ multiplex PCR; TCRdb's version includes in-frame clones alone and lacks a portion of them. The top ten hold 22% of the sample, which has 9,000 to 13,000 clones, about half seen once. Coculturing of the mixed lymphocyte reaction cells was performed at 37°C for approximately 6 days. The source of this sequence is a human donor in good health; the cells came from an allogeneic mixed lymphocyte reaction. Sequenced sample: CFSE-low (dividing) CD4+ T cells sorted from an allogeneic mixed lymphocyte reaction.

CDR3 in amino acids: CAISDGDRALEAFF. For the CDR3, the DNA is TGTGCCATCAGTGATGGTGACAGGGCCCTTGAAGCTTTCTTT. This sequence joins TRBV10-3 and TRBJ1-1; 7 positions agree with TRBD1. The CDR3 spans 14 residues. V shed 3 bases, J shed 7 bases, and the junction held 8 bases outside the gene matches. Germline V CDR1 and CDR2: ENHRY, SYGVKD.